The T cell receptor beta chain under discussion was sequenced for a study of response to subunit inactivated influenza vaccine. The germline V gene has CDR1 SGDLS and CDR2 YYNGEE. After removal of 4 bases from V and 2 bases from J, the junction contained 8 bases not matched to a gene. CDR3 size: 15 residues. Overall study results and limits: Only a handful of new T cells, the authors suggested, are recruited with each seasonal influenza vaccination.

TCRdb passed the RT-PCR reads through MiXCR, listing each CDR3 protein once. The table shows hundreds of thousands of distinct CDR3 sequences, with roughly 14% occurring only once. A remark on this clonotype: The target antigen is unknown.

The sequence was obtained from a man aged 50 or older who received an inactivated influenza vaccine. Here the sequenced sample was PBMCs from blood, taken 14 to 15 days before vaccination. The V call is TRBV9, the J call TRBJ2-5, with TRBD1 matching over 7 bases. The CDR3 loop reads CASSPWTGIQETQYF. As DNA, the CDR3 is TGTGCCAGCAGCCCCTGGACAGGAATACAAGAGACCCAGTACTTC.